The present TCR beta chain was sequenced within a study of T cells in pancreatic ductal adenocarcinoma. Study-wide results and caveats: Enrichment of CD45RO+ effector over naive T cells in tumors may bias clonality.

The selected patients with pancreatic ductal adenocarcinoma had surgery but no neoadjuvant therapy. Assay used: immunoSEQ multiplex PCR; TCRdb lists only in-frame clones, some missing. Of approximately 5,100 clones listed, roughly 84% were seen once; the top ten hold around 7.5%. Comment on this clone: Its specificity is not known.

Germline loops: CDR1 SGHRS, CDR2 YFSETQ. V gave up 6 bases and J gave up 2 bases; unmatched junction bases: 9. This CDR3 has 15 amino acids. The chain employs TRBV5-1 and TRBJ2-5; 8 bases are a match to TRBD2. This receptor was taken from a human donor with pancreatic ductal adenocarcinoma. The donor label of this sample is uncertain. Specimen: pancreatic tumor tissue. This CDR3 reads CASTSGGGLQETQYF. The CDR3 region has the DNA TGCGCCAGCACCTCGGGGGGGGGCCTACAAGAGACCCAGTACTTC.